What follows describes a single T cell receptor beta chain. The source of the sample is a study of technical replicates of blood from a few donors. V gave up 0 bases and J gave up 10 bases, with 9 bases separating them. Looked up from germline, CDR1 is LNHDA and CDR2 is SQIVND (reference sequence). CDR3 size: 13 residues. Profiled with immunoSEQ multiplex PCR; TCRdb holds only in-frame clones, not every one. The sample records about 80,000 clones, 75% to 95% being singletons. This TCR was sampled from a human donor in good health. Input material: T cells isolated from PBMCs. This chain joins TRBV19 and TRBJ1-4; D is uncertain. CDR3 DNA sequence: TGTGCCAGTAGTATAGATCTGGAGCGAAAACTGTTTTTT. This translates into CASSIDLERKLFF.